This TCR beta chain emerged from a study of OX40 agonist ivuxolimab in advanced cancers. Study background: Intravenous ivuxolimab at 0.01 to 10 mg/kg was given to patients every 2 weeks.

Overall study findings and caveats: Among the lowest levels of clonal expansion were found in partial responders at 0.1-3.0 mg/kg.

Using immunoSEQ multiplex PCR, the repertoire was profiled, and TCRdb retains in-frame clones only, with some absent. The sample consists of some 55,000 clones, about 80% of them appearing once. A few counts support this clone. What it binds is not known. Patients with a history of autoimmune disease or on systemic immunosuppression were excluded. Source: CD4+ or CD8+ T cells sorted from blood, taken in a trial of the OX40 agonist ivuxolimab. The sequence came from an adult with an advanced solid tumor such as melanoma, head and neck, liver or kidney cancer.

The CDR3 nucleotides are TGTGCCAGCAGCGTAGGTCGGACGATATCCTACGAGCAGTACTTC. Translating it yields CASSVGRTISYEQYF. The chain recombines TRBV9 with TRBJ2-7; D is unresolved. Germline lookup yields CDR1 SGDLS and CDR2 YYNGEE. This CDR3 has 15 residues. Deletions cut 0 bases from V and 1 base from J, with 11 bases between.